This note documents a single T cell receptor beta chain sequence. The antigen is not known. The record originates from a study of T-cell memory formation after mild COVID-19. Overall study context: TCR clusters largely stayed donor specific. Findings and limits, study-wide: Memory from before infection featured some responding clones, which suggests cross-reactive memory joined.

After 5'RACE with constant-segment primers, TCR alpha and TCR beta cDNA libraries carrying sample barcodes and UMIs were obtained. Using its own MiXCR run on the 5' RACE reads, TCRdb lists one record per CDR3 protein. Among about 110,000 distinct CDR3 sequences, about a sixth were seen once, and the ten largest hold less than 6.5%. The CDR3 is 14 amino acids. Germline lookup yields CDR1 DFQATT and CDR2 SNEGSKA (reference sequence). Losses at the gene ends were 1 base for V and 3 bases for J; bases not matched to a gene: 0. This clonotype originated in a man between 18 and 35 years old who had mild COVID-19 (a few samples of this study predate the infection). Cell type and time point are not known. Sample: PBMCs or a T cell subset sorted from them (not recorded which). The chain couples TRBV20-1 to TRBJ1-5, with 10 nucleotides matching TRBD1. The CDR3 reads CSARGQGANQPQHF. CDR3 DNA: TGCAGTGCTAGAGGACAGGGGGCCAATCAGCCCCAGCATTTT.